This TCR beta chain emerged from a study of brain T cells in children with intractable seizures. Method: immunoSEQ multiplex PCR; TCRdb's copy keeps in-frame clones and lacks some. Of a few hundred thousand clones listed, over 90% were seen once; the top ten hold under 7%. With V trimmed by 0 bases and J by 5 bases, 10 bases remained unmatched. Germline V gene data show CDR1 as SQVTM and CDR2 as ANQGSEA. CDR3 length: 16 amino acids. A remark on this clone: Its antigen is currently unknown.

Whole-study results and caveats: Patients' HCMV serostatus was unknown; virus specificity rests on CDR3 similarity alone. Pre-surgery blood may have been undersampled, hiding some clones.

Time point of the sample: blood from clinic visit 5 months post-surgery; TSC patient then seizure free. The sequenced cases were selected for having the highest brain T cell transcript signatures. At least one anti-epileptic drug was given before surgery. The origin of this receptor is a boy in the first two years of life with tuberous sclerosis and intractable seizures. The chain carries TRBV29-1 and TRBJ1-1, with 9 bases identical to TRBD1. This sample comprised peripheral blood, obtained 4 to 5 months after surgery. Here the CDR3 DNA reads TGCAGCGTTGAAGAACCCACAGGGGGCGCGATGACTGAAGCTTTCTTT. Encoded protein: CSVEEPTGGAMTEAFF.